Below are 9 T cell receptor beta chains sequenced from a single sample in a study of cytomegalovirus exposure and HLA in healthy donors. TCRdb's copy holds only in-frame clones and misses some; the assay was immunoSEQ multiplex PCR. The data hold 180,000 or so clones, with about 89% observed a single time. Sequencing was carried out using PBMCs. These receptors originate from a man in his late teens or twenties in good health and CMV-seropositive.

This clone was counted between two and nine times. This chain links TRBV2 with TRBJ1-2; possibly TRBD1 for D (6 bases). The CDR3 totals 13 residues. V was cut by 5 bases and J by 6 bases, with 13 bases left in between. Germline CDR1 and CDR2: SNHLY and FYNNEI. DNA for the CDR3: TGTGCCAGCAGTCGGTCCAGGGGTGATGGCTACACCTTC. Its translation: CASSRSRGDGYTF.

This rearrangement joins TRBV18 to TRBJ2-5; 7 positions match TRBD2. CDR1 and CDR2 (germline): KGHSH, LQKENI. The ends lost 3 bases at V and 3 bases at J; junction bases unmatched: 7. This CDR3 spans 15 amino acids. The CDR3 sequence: CASSPLGGIKETQYF. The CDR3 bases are TGTGCCAGCTCACCCCTCGGGGGGATCAAAGAGACCCAGTACTTC.

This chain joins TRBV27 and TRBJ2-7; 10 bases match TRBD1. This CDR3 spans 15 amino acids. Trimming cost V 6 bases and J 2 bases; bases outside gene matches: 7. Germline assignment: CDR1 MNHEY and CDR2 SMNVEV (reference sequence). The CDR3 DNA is TGTGCCAGCAGACGGACCGGGACAGGGGCCTACGAGCAGTACTTC. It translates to CASRRTGTGAYEQYF.

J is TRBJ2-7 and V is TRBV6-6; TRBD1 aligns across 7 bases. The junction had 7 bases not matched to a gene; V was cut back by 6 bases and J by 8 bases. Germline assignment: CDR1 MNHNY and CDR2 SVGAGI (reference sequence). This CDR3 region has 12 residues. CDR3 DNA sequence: TGTGCCAGCAGACCAACAGGGGACAAGCAGTACTTC. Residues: CASRPTGDKQYF.

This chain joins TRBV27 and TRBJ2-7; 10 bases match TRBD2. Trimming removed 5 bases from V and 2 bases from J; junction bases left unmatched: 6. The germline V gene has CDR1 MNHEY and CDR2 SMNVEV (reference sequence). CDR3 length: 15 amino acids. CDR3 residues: CASSPGLAAPYEQYF. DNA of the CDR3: TGTGCCAGCAGTCCCGGACTAGCGGCCCCCTACGAGCAGTACTTC.

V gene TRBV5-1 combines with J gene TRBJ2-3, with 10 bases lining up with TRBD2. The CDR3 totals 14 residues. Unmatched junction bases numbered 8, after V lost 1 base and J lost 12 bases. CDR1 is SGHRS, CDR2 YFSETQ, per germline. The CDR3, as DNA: TGCGCCAGCAGCTTGTACGATAGCGGGGGGTTACAGTATTTT. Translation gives CASSLYDSGGLQYF.

DNA for the CDR3: TGTGCCAGCAGTCCATGGGACAGGGGGACTGGCTACACCTTC. Amino acids: CASSPWDRGTGYTF. The V call is TRBV6-5, the J call TRBJ1-2; 11 bases are a match to TRBD1. CDR1 and CDR2 (germline): MNHEY, SVGAGI. The V segment lost 5 bases and the J segment 7 bases; nucleotides outside the gene matches: 6. This CDR3 is 14 amino acids long.

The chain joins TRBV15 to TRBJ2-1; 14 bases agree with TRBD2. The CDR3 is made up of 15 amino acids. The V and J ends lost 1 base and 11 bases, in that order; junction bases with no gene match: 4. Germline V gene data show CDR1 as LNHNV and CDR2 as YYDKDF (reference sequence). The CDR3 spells CATSRGTSGRHKQFF. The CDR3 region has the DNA TGTGCCACCAGCAGAGGGACTAGCGGGAGGCATAAGCAGTTCTTC.

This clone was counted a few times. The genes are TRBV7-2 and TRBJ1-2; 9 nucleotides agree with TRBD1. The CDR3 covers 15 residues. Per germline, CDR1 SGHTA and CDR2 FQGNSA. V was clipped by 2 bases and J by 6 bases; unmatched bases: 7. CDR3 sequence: CASSLRGGQGHGYTF. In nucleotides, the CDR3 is TGTGCCAGCAGCTTACGGGGGGGACAGGGTCATGGCTACACCTTC.